This TCR beta chain was profiled in a study of glioma-infiltrating T cells after dendritic cell vaccination. Study-wide findings and caveats: Higher pretreatment TIL content predicted longer progression-free time and survival. Higher TCR clonality did not directly relate to longer survival.

The immunoSEQ assay amplified TCRB CDR3 from up to roughly 2 ug DNA. Method: immunoSEQ multiplex PCR; TCRdb's copy keeps in-frame clones and lacks some. The sample has over 80,000 clones, approximately 90% seen once; the top ten hold approximately 2.9%. This clone has a handful of counts. The antigen is unknown. V was trimmed by 5 bases and J by 1 base, leaving 10 bases between them. The CDR3 covers 14 residues. Germline loops: CDR1 KGHSH, CDR2 LQKENI. Here the sequenced sample was blood, taken before dendritic cell vaccination. The clonotype comes from a human donor with glioblastoma. This chain uses TRBV18 with TRBJ2-3; D is ambiguous. This CDR3 is CASSASGGTDTQYF. The CDR3 bases are TGTGCCAGCTCAGCCAGTGGAGGCACAGATACGCAGTATTTT.